This TCR beta chain was obtained from a study of T-cell reconstitution after alpha-beta-depleted transplantation in children. V lost 0 bases and J 1 base, leaving 15 bases between the germline ends. Germline CDR1 reads SGHVS; CDR2 reads FQNEAQ. The CDR3 is 17 amino acids. Unique molecular identifiers were used in preparing the TCRbeta library. TCRdb re-called the PCR reads through MiXCR, storing one row per CDR3 protein. The sample comprises 530,000 or so distinct CDR3 sequences, 27% of which are singletons, and 30% to 45% rests with the top ten. The sequences come from PBMCs, collected before TCRalphabeta/CD19-depleted stem cell transplant. The chain employs TRBV7-8 and TRBJ2-5; D not certain. The clonotype originates from a boy in the first two years of life with Wiskott-Aldrich syndrome, due to receive a stem cell transplant. The CDR3 DNA sequence: TGTGCCAGCAGCTTAGCTGTGCCCCATCGGGCCCAAGAGACCCAGTACTTC. Its translation is CASSLAVPHRAQETQYF.